This entry is about one T cell receptor (beta chain). The CDR3 extends over 15 amino acids. Germline V gene data show CDR1 as SGHNT and CDR2 as YENEEA. The V segment lost 4 bases and the J segment 7 bases; nucleotides outside the gene matches: 5. Method: immunoSEQ multiplex PCR; TCRdb's copy keeps in-frame clones and lacks some. The table shows some 100,000 clones, with roughly 95% occurring only once. The data were obtained in a study of technical replicates of blood from several donors. The sequence derives from a human donor in good health. The V gene is TRBV11-3, the J gene TRBJ2-3, with 13 positions matching TRBD2. The sample taken for sequencing was T cells isolated from PBMCs. Here the CDR3 reads CASSSGTSGVYTQYF. The CDR3 bases are TGTGCCAGCAGCTCCGGGACTAGCGGGGTGTATACGCAGTATTTT.